The 24 T cell receptor beta chains given below trace back to one sample, sequenced in a study of blood T cells in healthy people across ages. Then a second PCR, running roughly 7 to 11 cycles, was carried out with a sample-barcoded 5' primer and a J-beta primer mix. TCRdb processed the 5' RACE reads anew with MiXCR; each CDR3 protein has one entry. Of over 1.5 million distinct CDR3 sequences in the sample, less than 50% were seen once. Sequenced: blood. The receptors here all came from a woman aged 40-49 years in good health.

This chain uses TRBV12-3 or TRBV12-4 with TRBJ2-2; D perhaps matches TRBD1 (5 bases). The CDR3 totals 15 residues. Deletions cut 4 bases from V and 6 bases from J, with 15 bases between. CDR3 DNA sequence: TGTGCCAGCAGTTCCGACAGAACGAAAGCCGGGGAGCTGTTTTTT. Protein sequence: CASSSDRTKAGELFF.

The chain couples TRBV24-1 to TRBJ2-5, with D tentatively TRBD2 (6 bases). Trimming took off 5 bases at V and 5 bases at J, with 11 bases between the two ends. The CDR3 is made up of 13 amino acids. From germline, CDR1 is KGHDR and CDR2 SFDVKD. This CDR3 reads CATSAGVRETQYF. The CDR3 coding sequence is TGTGCCACCAGTGCGGGAGTTCGGGAGACCCAGTACTTC.

This clonotype came up a few times. J is TRBJ2-1 and V is TRBV20-1; tentatively, D is TRBD2 (5 bases). From germline, CDR1 is DFQATT and CDR2 SNEGSKA (reference sequence). The CDR3 is made up of 16 amino acids. Trimming cost V 5 bases and J 8 bases, with 25 bases left between them. CDR3 residues: CSAPPTGIPSGYEQFF. CDR3 DNA sequence: TGCAGTGCTCCGCCAACCGGGATTCCCTCCGGGTATGAGCAGTTCTTC.

A single count supports this clonotype. The V and J genes are TRBV28 and TRBJ1-2; TRBD1 is a possible D gene (6 bases). The CDR3 covers 14 residues. CDR1 and CDR2 (germline): MDHEN, SYDVKM. Trimming cost V 2 bases and J 8 bases, with 15 bases left between them. CDR3 coding DNA: TGTGCCAGCAGTTTACTTCCGGGACAAGACGGCTACACCTTC. It specifies CASSLLPGQDGYTF.

The chain joins TRBV5-1 to TRBJ1-4; tentative D call: TRBD1 (5 bases). The CDR3 sequence is 15 residues long. CDR1 is SGHRS and CDR2 is YFSETQ in the germline V gene. Trimming cost V 4 bases and J 6 bases, with 16 bases left between them. CDR3 protein: CASSPLGTLDEKLFF. Written as DNA, the CDR3 is TGCGCCAGCAGCCCACTAGGGACCTTGGATGAAAAACTGTTTTTT.

Points on this clonotype: One end of the junction fails to match germline, which may point to a read error. This rearrangement joins TRBV12-5 to TRBJ2-1; maybe TRBD2 (5 bases). CDR3 length: 16 residues. Germline CDR1 and CDR2: LGHNT and FRNRAP. As DNA, the CDR3 is TGTGCTAGTGGTCTGGTACTGAGCGGAGAGTACAATGAGCAGTTCTTC. Amino acid sequence: CASGLVLSGEYNEQFF.

V is TRBV7-9 and J is TRBJ2-7; maybe TRBD1 (5 bases). Trimming removed 1 base from V and 3 bases from J, with 13 bases in between. The CDR3 is 15 amino acids. In germline, CDR1 is SEHNR, CDR2 FQNEAQ (reference sequence). This CDR3 is CASSLDQSRDYEQYF. The CDR3 coding sequence is TGTGCCAGCAGCTTAGATCAGAGCAGGGACTACGAGCAGTACTTC.

This rearrangement joins TRBV4-2 to TRBJ1-5, with TRBD1 matching 8 bases. The CDR3 sequence is 15 residues long. The J segment lost 7 bases and the V segment lost 1 base, leaving 6 bases of the junction unmatched. Germline V gene lookup returns CDR1 LGHNA and CDR2 YNFKEQ. The CDR3 sequence: CASSQVWTGIQPQHF. DNA for the CDR3: TGTGCCAGCAGCCAAGTGTGGACAGGGATCCAGCCCCAGCATTTT.

The J gene is TRBJ2-5, the V gene TRBV21-1; TRBD2 is the table's D call, not checked against the DNA. The better agreement between TRBJ2-7 and the DNA end casts doubt on the J call. TRBV21-1 corresponds to a pseudogene. The CDR3 extends over 15 amino acids. The CDR3 nucleotides are TGTGCCAGCAGCAAAGAAGGACTAGCGGGGGACGAGCAGTACTTC. As protein: CASSKEGLAGDEQYF.

The chain uses TRBV18 and TRBJ2-5, with 9 bases that match TRBD1. The closer fit of TRBJ2-7 to the DNA end suggests the J call may be wrong. This CDR3 spans 14 amino acids. Germline CDR1 and CDR2: KGHSH and LQKENI. In DNA form, the CDR3 reads TGTGCCAGCTCACCATCTACAGGGGGCTGCGAGCAGTACTTC. Its protein is CASSPSTGGCEQYF.

This clonotype was counted only a few times. The chain employs TRBV9 and TRBJ2-3; either TRBD1 or TRBD2 may supply D (5 bases each). The CDR3 has 14 residues. V was trimmed by 5 bases and J by 6 bases, leaving 16 bases between them. The germline V gene encodes CDR1 SGDLS and CDR2 YYNGEE. The CDR3: CASRGSAEGDTQYF. For the CDR3, the DNA is TGTGCCAGCAGAGGATCGGCAGAGGGGGATACGCAGTATTTT.

This sequence joins TRBV14 and TRBJ2-1, with D unclear. This CDR3 comprises 14 residues. The germline V gene encodes CDR1 SGHDN and CDR2 FVKESK. With 5 bases removed from V and 4 bases from J, the gap between germline ends came to 12 bases. The CDR3 here is CASSSPREYNEQFF. Here the CDR3 DNA reads TGTGCCAGCAGCTCTCCTCGTGAGTACAATGAGCAGTTCTTC. Combining the CDR3 with reference TRBV14 and TRBJ2-1 gives the whole variable domain EAGVTQFPSHSVIEKGQTVTLRCDPISGHDNLYWYRRVMGKEIKFLLHFVKESKQDESGMPNNRFLAERTGGTYSTLKVQPAELEDSGVYFCASSSPREYNEQFFGPGTRLTVL.

This rearrangement joins TRBV20-1 to TRBJ1-6; D is possibly TRBD1 (5 bases). The ends were cut back, 0 bases at V and 7 bases at J, with 10 bases in the middle. From germline, CDR1 is DFQATT and CDR2 SNEGSKA (reference sequence). The CDR3 has 14 residues. CDR3 sequence (DNA): TGCAGTGCTAGAGATCGAGGGGACAATTCACCCCTCCACTTT. This encodes CSARDRGDNSPLHF.

This clonotype was counted only a few times. V is TRBV28 and J is TRBJ2-3, with 9 bases lining up with TRBD2. Germline trimming cut 7 bases from V and 7 bases from J; bases unmatched to any gene: 3. In germline, CDR1 is MDHEN, CDR2 SYDVKM. This CDR3 contains 12 residues. CDR3 sequence reads: CASIAGDYTQYF. The CDR3 nucleotides read TGTGCCAGCATAGCGGGGGATTATACGCAGTATTTT.

The table lists this clonotype with a few counts. V is TRBV5-1 and J is TRBJ1-2, with D uncertain. This CDR3 region has 14 residues. V was clipped by 4 bases and J by 5 bases, with 15 bases between them. Germline values: CDR1 SGHRS, CDR2 YFSETQ. The CDR3, as DNA: TGCGCCAGCAGCCTTAGTACGACGGATTATGGCTACACCTTC. The encoded protein is CASSLSTTDYGYTF.

This clonotype was picked up many times. The chain links TRBV4-2 to TRBJ2-5; D is unresolved. This CDR3 comprises 13 residues. Germline V gene data show CDR1 as LGHNA and CDR2 as YNFKEQ. V lost 1 base to trimming and J lost 2 bases, with 5 bases between them. In DNA form, the CDR3 reads TGTGCCAGCAGCCAAGGAGAACAAGAGACCCAGTACTTC. Amino acids: CASSQGEQETQYF.

This clonotype was seen a few times. CDR3 sequence reads: CASSRPVGYGYTF. The CDR3 bases are TGTGCCAGCAGTCGACCGGTTGGCTATGGCTACACCTTC. This chain uses TRBV6-2 or TRBV6-3 with TRBJ1-2; D unclear. V was shortened by 5 bases and J by 4 bases, with 11 bases between the two germline ends. The germline CDR1 and CDR2 sequences are MNHEY and SVGEGT. The CDR3 consists of 13 residues.

CDR3 sequence reads: CASRRLAGGAETQYF. CDR3 coding DNA: TGTGCCAGCAGGAGGCTAGCGGGGGGCGCTGAGACCCAGTACTTC. V gene TRBV12-3 or TRBV12-4 combines with J gene TRBJ2-5, with 11 bases aligning to TRBD2. The J segment lost 5 bases and the V segment lost 6 bases, leaving 8 bases of the junction unmatched. This CDR3 comprises 15 residues.

V and J are TRBV20-1 and TRBJ2-1; 7 bases agree with TRBD1. After removal of 5 bases from V and 7 bases from J, the junction contained 17 bases not matched to a gene. This CDR3 spans 16 amino acids. Per germline, CDR1 DFQATT and CDR2 SNEGSKA (reference sequence). Here the CDR3 reads CSAWKVGQSILNEQFF. For the CDR3, the DNA is TGCAGTGCTTGGAAGGTGGGACAGTCAATTTTAAATGAGCAGTTCTTC.

CDR3 amino acids: CASSLTYRGEVGELFF. The CDR3 DNA reads TGTGCCAGCAGCCTGACATACAGGGGGGAGGTCGGGGAGCTGTTTTTT. V and J are TRBV4-2 and TRBJ2-2; 8 positions match TRBD1. Per the germline V gene, CDR1 is LGHNA and CDR2 is YNFKEQ. The CDR3 totals 16 residues. Losses at the gene ends were 4 bases for V and 7 bases for J; bases not matched to a gene: 11.

CDR3 residues: CASSSRQGENTEAFF. CDR3 coding DNA: TGTGCCAGCAGTTCGCGACAGGGGGAGAACACTGAAGCTTTCTTT. The J gene is TRBJ1-1, the V gene TRBV27; 9 bases fit TRBD1. V gave up 4 bases and J gave up 1 base; unmatched junction bases: 4. The germline gives CDR1 MNHEY, CDR2 SMNVEV (reference sequence). This CDR3 is built from 15 residues.

Only one count was recorded for this clonotype. The V and J genes are TRBV18 and TRBJ2-5; tentatively, D is TRBD2 (5 bases). Trimming stripped 3 bases from V and 4 bases from J, with 18 bases between. The CDR3 is made up of 16 amino acids. Germline loops: CDR1 KGHSH, CDR2 LQKENI. The DNA for the CDR3 is TGTGCCAGCTCACCCCCGAGGGCGTCGAGACCAGAGACCCAGTACTTC. This gives the protein CASSPPRASRPETQYF.

The chain combines TRBV29-1 with TRBJ2-3; D is perhaps TRBD1 (7 bases). The germline CDR1 and CDR2 sequences are SQVTM and ANQGSEA. The CDR3 is 15 residues long. V was shortened by 6 bases and J by 0 bases, with 16 bases between the two germline ends. In DNA, the CDR3 is TGCAGCGTGGAGGGGTCAGGGGGGAGCACAGATACGCAGTATTTT. As protein: CSVEGSGGSTDTQYF.

In nucleotides, the CDR3 is TGTGCCAGCAGCTTAATCCAGGGAGCCAATCAGCCCCAGCATTTT. This codes for CASSLIQGANQPQHF. The chain couples TRBV7-2 to TRBJ1-5, with D possibly matching TRBD1 (5 bases). The V and J ends lost 2 bases and 3 bases respectively, with 11 bases between them. CDR3 size: 15 residues. CDR1 SGHTA and CDR2 FQGNSA come from the germline V gene.